This record concerns one T cell receptor beta chain sequence. What it binds is not known. The sample is drawn from a study of blood T cells in healthy people across ages. The overall study: In model experiments, template switching was able to capture about one barcoded beta molecule for every two T cells that were present. Whole-study findings and limits: There were more naive CD4+ cells and higher diversity in long-lived donors than in aged donors.

A second PCR of roughly 7 to 11 cycles used a sample-barcoded 5' primer and a J-beta primer mix. A minimum of 2.5 million CDR3-containing paired-end reads was obtained for each sample. TCRdb processed the 5' RACE reads anew with MiXCR; each CDR3 protein has one entry. The sample includes roughly 680,000 distinct CDR3 sequences, roughly 20% of them seen just once. Sequencing input: blood. This receptor was taken from an older man in good health.

This CDR3 reads CASSDTPTGSDTQYF. The CDR3 DNA follows: TGTGCCAGCAGTGATACACCTACAGGGTCAGATACGCAGTATTTT. The rearrangement links TRBV28 to TRBJ2-3; tentatively, D is TRBD1 (6 bases). Trimming pared 5 bases from V and 4 bases from J, leaving 16 bases between. The CDR3 runs 15 residues. Germline CDR1 is MDHEN and CDR2 is SYDVKM.